The 29 T cell receptor beta chains listed next were all sequenced from one sample in a study of T cell responses to AZD1222 COVID-19 vaccine. Method: immunoSEQ multiplex PCR; TCRdb's copy keeps in-frame clones and lacks some. Found here are roughly 200,000 clones, around 90% of them singletons; the top ten hold more than 7%. The sequencing used peripheral blood, collected on day 0 of AZD1222 vaccination. These receptors were obtained from an adult in good health.

This clone was seen just once. The V call is TRBV11-2, the J call TRBJ2-3; D gene unclear. CDR1 SGHAT and CDR2 FQNNGV come from the germline V gene. There are 17 residues in the CDR3. Trimming took off 1 base at V and 2 bases at J, with 16 bases between the two ends. CDR3 protein: CASSLGPGPEPTDTQYF. The CDR3 region has the DNA TGTGCCAGCAGCTTAGGCCCCGGACCCGAACCCACAGATACGCAGTATTTT.

The chain joins TRBV6-5 to TRBJ1-5; no definite D call. CDR3 size: 13 residues. V dropped 7 bases and J dropped 1 base, with 8 bases sitting between them. Germline V gene data show CDR1 as MNHEY and CDR2 as SVGAGI. The CDR3, as DNA: TGTGCCAGCACTGCGGGGAGCAATCAGCCCCAGCATTTT. It yields the protein CASTAGSNQPQHF.

J is TRBJ1-5 and V is TRBV3-1 (or the pseudogene TRBV3-2); D ambiguous. CDR3 length equals 14 residues. V shed 8 bases and J shed 6 bases, with 17 bases lying between them. Germline CDR1 reads LGHDT; CDR2 reads YNNKEL (reference sequence). Here the CDR3 DNA reads TGTGCCAGCGGCATGGGATCCCCCAGTCAGCCCCAGCATTTT. Amino acids: CASGMGSPSQPQHF.

CDR3 residues: CASRNQRGSTDTQYF. For the CDR3, the DNA is TGCGCCAGCAGGAATCAGCGGGGGTCCACAGATACGCAGTATTTT. The gene calls are TRBV5-1 and TRBJ2-3; 8 bases align to TRBD2. Looked up from germline, CDR1 is SGHRS and CDR2 is YFSETQ. The CDR3 is 15 amino acids. Germline trimming cut 5 bases from V and 2 bases from J; bases unmatched to any gene: 7.

The chain employs TRBV5-1 and TRBJ1-3; D is possibly TRBD1 (6 bases). The CDR3 is made up of 16 amino acids. Trimming removed 0 bases at V and 1 base at J, with 11 bases between. Germline CDR1 reads SGHRS; CDR2 reads YFSETQ. Here the CDR3 reads CASSLEQGSSGNTIYF. CDR3 bases: TGCGCCAGCAGCTTGGAACAGGGTTCTTCTGGAAACACCATATATTTT.

This clone is classed as large (0.1 to 1%). This rearrangement joins TRBV6-1 to TRBJ1-1; 9 bases match TRBD1. The CDR3 spans 17 residues. The junction had 8 bases not matched to a gene; V was cut back by 3 bases and J by 0 bases. Looked up from germline, CDR1 is MNHNS and CDR2 is SASEGT. The CDR3 region is CASSDRGTGPLNTEAFF. The CDR3 DNA sequence: TGTGCCAGCAGTGACAGGGGGACAGGGCCCTTGAACACTGAAGCTTTCTTT.

This chain connects TRBV3-1 (or the pseudogene TRBV3-2) to TRBJ1-6, with D uncertain. V dropped 0 bases and J dropped 9 bases, with 18 bases sitting between them. The germline gives CDR1 LGHDT, CDR2 YNNKEL (reference sequence). This CDR3 has 17 residues. The CDR3 bases are TGTGCCAGCAGCCAAGACGGAAGGAGGGATGGAAGTTCACCCCTCCACTTT. Translation gives CASSQDGRRDGSSPLHF.

The chain joins TRBV20-1 to TRBJ2-5; TRBD2 matches 7 bases. The CDR3 is made up of 11 amino acids. Germline-derived CDR1 and CDR2 are DFQATT and SNEGSKA (reference sequence). V shed 4 bases, J shed 4 bases, and the junction held 0 bases outside the gene matches. CDR3: CSATSGETQYF. CDR3 nucleotides: TGCAGTGCTACTAGCGGAGAGACCCAGTACTTC.

This chain joins TRBV5-4 and TRBJ2-5, with TRBD1 matching 8 bases. Looked up from germline, CDR1 is SGHNT and CDR2 is YYREEE (reference sequence). This CDR3 has 14 amino acids. The J segment lost 1 base and the V segment lost 4 bases, leaving 3 bases of the junction unmatched. CDR3 region: CASSLDRVQETQYF. The CDR3 region has the DNA TGTGCCAGCAGCCTGGACAGGGTCCAAGAGACCCAGTACTTC.

The chain has TRBV28 and TRBJ2-5; 16 nucleotides agree with TRBD2. Per germline, CDR1 MDHEN and CDR2 SYDVKM. This CDR3 region has 17 residues. Trimming cost V 6 bases and J 0 bases; bases outside gene matches: 4. In DNA, the CDR3 is TGTGCCAGCAGGTCGGGACTAGCGGGGGGGTACCAAGAGACCCAGTACTTC. Translation gives CASRSGLAGGYQETQYF.

This chain joins TRBV5-1 and TRBJ2-3; D gene uncertain. This CDR3 spans 15 amino acids. CDR1 is SGHRS, CDR2 YFSETQ, per germline. The germline V and J ends were trimmed by 3 bases and 1 base, with 12 bases remaining between them. The CDR3 DNA sequence: TGCGCCAGCAGCTGGACCGTGCCCGGCACAGATACGCAGTATTTT. Translating it yields CASSWTVPGTDTQYF.

The chain uses TRBV7-3 and TRBJ2-1, with 9 bases identical to TRBD2. The CDR3 runs to 13 residues. Germline CDR1 reads SGHTA; CDR2 reads FQGTGA. V dropped 1 base and J dropped 10; count of bases not matched to a gene: 2. For the CDR3, the DNA is TGTGCCAGCAGCTTAAGCGGGGGGGCCGAGCAGTTCTTC. Translating it yields CASSLSGGAEQFF.

This clone was observed a few times. The V gene is TRBV19, the J gene TRBJ2-1; either TRBD1 or TRBD2 may fit D (5 bases each). V was trimmed by 3 bases and J by 1 base, leaving 13 bases between them. The germline V gene has CDR1 LNHDA and CDR2 SQIVND (reference sequence). CDR3 length: 16 residues. The DNA of the CDR3 is TGTGCCAGTAGTATCGTGGTGGGGGTTTCCTACAATGAGCAGTTCTTC. Encoded protein: CASSIVVGVSYNEQFF.

The chain recombines TRBV11-2 with TRBJ1-2, with 8 bases fitting TRBD1. The ends lost 5 bases at V and 4 bases at J; junction bases unmatched: 9. This CDR3 contains 15 residues. Germline V gene sequence: CDR1 SGHAT, CDR2 FQNNGV. The CDR3 spells CASSPNAGQGYGYTF. Here the CDR3 DNA reads TGTGCCAGCAGCCCCAACGCCGGACAGGGCTATGGCTACACCTTC.

This rearrangement joins TRBV5-1 to TRBJ2-7, with D possibly matching TRBD2 (7 bases). V gave up 0 bases and J gave up 3 bases, with 16 bases separating them. The CDR3 totals 16 residues. In germline, CDR1 is SGHRS, CDR2 YFSETQ. This chain's CDR3 is CASSLAPGGAGYEQYF. The CDR3 nucleotides are TGCGCCAGCAGCTTGGCTCCGGGGGGCGCGGGCTACGAGCAGTACTTC. The whole variable domain, remainder taken from reference TRBV5-1 and TRBJ2-7, is KAGVTQTPRYLIKTRGQQVTLSCSPISGHRSVSWYQQTPGQGLQFLFEYFSETQRNKGNFPGRFSGRQFSNSRSEMNVSTLELGDSALYLCASSLAPGGAGYEQYFGPGTRLTVT.

As for this clone: One end of the junction varies from germline; a read error may be responsible. The rearrangement uses TRBV3-1 (or the pseudogene TRBV3-2) and TRBJ2-7, with D maybe TRBD1 (6 bases). The CDR3 covers 12 residues. The germline CDR1 and CDR2 sequences are LGHDT and YNNKEL (reference sequence). The CDR3 DNA follows: TGTGCCAGCAGCCAAGCGAGTGGTTCAGGGGTCTTC. Translated, it gives CASSQASGSGVF.

V and J are TRBV27 and TRBJ2-1; the match to TRBD2 covers 11 bases. V gave up 5 bases and J gave up 10 bases; unmatched junction bases: 13. Germline V CDR1 and CDR2: MNHEY, SMNVEV (reference sequence). This CDR3 contains 16 residues. In DNA, the CDR3 is TGTGCCAGCAGTCTTCTAGCGGGGGGCCTTACAGGGGAGCAGTTCTTC. This codes for CASSLLAGGLTGEQFF.

This clone was seen only a few times. This chain links TRBV5-1 with TRBJ1-1, with 8 bases identical to TRBD1. V was pared by 6 bases and J by 3 bases, with 10 bases of the junction left unmatched. CDR1 and CDR2 (germline): SGHRS, YFSETQ. The CDR3 has 15 residues. The CDR3 region is CASTYRDRGDTEAFF. Written as DNA, the CDR3 is TGCGCCAGCACCTACAGAGACAGGGGAGACACTGAAGCTTTCTTT.

Only a few counts were recorded for this clone. The chain uses TRBV11-3 and TRBJ2-7, with a tentative D call TRBD2 (6 bases). V lost 4 bases and J 2 bases, leaving 12 bases between the germline ends. The CDR3 extends over 14 amino acids. The V gene's germline CDR1 is SGHNT and CDR2 YENEEA. CDR3 DNA sequence: TGTGCCAGCAGCTGGGGGGTGGGACCCTACGAGCAGTACTTC. Translating it yields CASSWGVGPYEQYF.

The gene calls are TRBV10-1 and TRBJ1-2, with D uncertain. CDR3 length equals 12 residues. The V end lost 9 bases, the J end lost 4 bases, and 12 bases lay between the germline ends. CDR1 WNHNN and CDR2 SYGVQD come from the germline V gene (reference sequence). CDR3 DNA: TGCGCCAGGGGTTGGTTTCTCTATGGCTACACCTTC. Protein sequence: CARGWFLYGYTF.

The CDR3 is CASRSTSGGVGETQYF. Written as DNA, the CDR3 is TGTGCCAGCAGGTCGACTAGCGGGGGGGTCGGAGAGACCCAGTACTTC. The chain has TRBV13 and TRBJ2-5, with 14 bases that match TRBD2. Unmatched junction bases numbered 7, after V lost 6 bases and J lost 4 bases. The CDR3 covers 16 residues. The germline CDR1 and CDR2 sequences are PRHDT and FYEKMQ (reference sequence). The full variable domain, rest sourced from reference TRBV13 and TRBJ2-5, is AAGVIQSPRHLIKEKRETATLKCYPIPRHDTVYWYQQGPGQDPQFLISFYEKMQSDKGSIPDRFSAQQFSDYHSELNMSSLELGDSALYFCASRSTSGGVGETQYFGPGTRLLVL.

V usage is TRBV7-9 and J usage is TRBJ2-3; D possibly uses TRBD1 or TRBD2 (6 bases each). Germline CDR1 reads SEHNR; CDR2 reads FQNEAQ (reference sequence). Trimming removed 6 bases from V and 2 bases from J, with 21 bases in between. The CDR3 is made up of 17 amino acids. This CDR3 is CASRAGNGGPATDTQYF. For the CDR3, the DNA is TGTGCCAGCAGGGCCGGGAATGGGGGGCCCGCCACAGATACGCAGTATTTT.

The chain employs TRBV28 and TRBJ1-5, with D hard to call. The CDR3 spans 13 residues. Germline loops: CDR1 MDHEN, CDR2 SYDVKM. V gave up 6 bases and J gave up 0 bases, with 6 bases separating them. The CDR3 coding sequence is TGTGCCAGCAGGGAATATAGCAATCAGCCCCAGCATTTT. Residues: CASREYSNQPQHF.

This clone was picked up a small number of times. This chain links TRBV2 with TRBJ1-3; 7 bases match TRBD1. The CDR3 extends over 11 amino acids. V shed 6 bases, J shed 12 bases, and the junction held 5 bases outside the gene matches. Germline CDR1 reads SNHLY; CDR2 reads FYNNEI. CDR3 protein: CASSAQGHIYF. The CDR3 DNA follows: TGTGCCAGCAGCGCACAGGGGCACATATATTTT.

The rearrangement joins TRBV7-2 to TRBJ1-2; 10 nucleotides align to TRBD1. Germline values: CDR1 SGHTA, CDR2 FQGNSA. V dropped 1 base and J dropped 5; count of bases not matched to a gene: 4. This CDR3 comprises 15 residues. The CDR3 DNA sequence: TGTGCCAGCAGCTTAGAGCCGGGACAGGGGTATGGCTACACCTTC. The encoded protein is CASSLEPGQGYGYTF.

This clone was recorded at least ten times. The identical CDR3 is also encoded by other nucleotide sequences in the sample. This chain uses TRBV3-1 (or the pseudogene TRBV3-2) with TRBJ2-7; D is unclear. The germline gives CDR1 LGHDT, CDR2 YNNKEL (reference sequence). The ends were cut back, 1 base at V and 7 bases at J, with 5 bases in the middle. The CDR3 extends over 11 amino acids. The CDR3 sequence is CASSQGGEQYF. CDR3 DNA sequence: TGTGCCAGCAGCCAAGGTGGTGAGCAGTACTTC.

The V gene is TRBV15, the J gene TRBJ2-2; maybe TRBD2 (6 bases). Trimming pared 6 bases from V and 3 bases from J, leaving 11 bases between. Per germline, CDR1 LNHNV and CDR2 YYDKDF (reference sequence). The CDR3 is made up of 14 amino acids. DNA of the CDR3: TGTGCCACCAGTCAACGACTAGACACCGGGGAGCTGTTTTTT. Protein: CATSQRLDTGELFF.

The V call is TRBV6-5, the J call TRBJ1-6; TRBD1 matches 7 bases. The trim removed 4 bases at V and 9 bases at J, leaving 3 bases unmatched. This CDR3 contains 13 residues. Germline CDR1 reads MNHEY; CDR2 reads SVGAGI. The CDR3, as DNA: TGTGCCAGCAGTTCTGACAGGGCTTCACCCCTCCACTTT. This encodes CASSSDRASPLHF.

The chain couples TRBV20-1 to TRBJ2-2; D remains unclear. The V and J ends lost 6 bases and 7 bases respectively, with 9 bases between them. This CDR3 is 11 amino acids long. Germline V gene lookup returns CDR1 DFQATT and CDR2 SNEGSKA (reference sequence). The CDR3 sequence: CSASGGGELFF. The CDR3 DNA reads TGCAGTGCCAGTGGTGGCGGGGAGCTGTTTTTT.